This is a list of T cell receptor beta chains from one sample in a study of blood T cell repertoires in COVID-19. Data came from immunoSEQ multiplex PCR; TCRdb stores just in-frame clones and leaves some out. The repertoire has some 64,000 clones, about four fifths of them found once; the top ten carry roughly 6.5%. The sequenced material came from peripheral blood. These receptors were collected from an older woman with acute or convalescent COVID-19. Both conserved end residues are part of each CDR3. The order of the fields is D gene, J gene, clone size, V gene, CDR3 DNA, CDR3 protein. A D gene is named only where the DNA matches it firmly. Rows give clone size only sometimes, using once, few, many, or a class for an expanded clone.

>TRBD1|TRBJ1-2|.|TRBV4-3
TGCGCCAGCAGCCTAACAGGGGGCGATGGCTACACCTTC
CASSLTGGDGYTF
>TRBD1|TRBJ2-7|few|TRBV12-5
TGTGCTAGTGGTTTGGCCACAGGGGGGCAGTACTTC
CASGLATGGQYF
>TRBD1|TRBJ2-3|.|TRBV5-1
TGCGCCAGCAGCTTACAGGGGGCTGAAGATACGCAGTATTTT
CASSLQGAEDTQYF
>TRBD1|TRBJ2-3|.|TRBV3-1/TRBV3-2
TGTGCCAGCAGCTCACCGGGACAGGTAGGGTCAGATACGCAGTATTTT
CASSSPGQVGSDTQYF
>TRBD2|TRBJ2-1|.|TRBV4-3
TGCGCCAGCAGCCAAGATCGGCGGGGGGCCTCGGCCTCCTACAATGAGCAGTTCTTC
CASSQDRRGASASYNEQFF
>.|TRBJ1-6|.|TRBV7-2
TGTGCCAGCAGGGACTCGGCGGCACCCCTCCACTTT
CASRDSAAPLHF
>TRBD1|TRBJ1-1|.|TRBV7-9
TGTGCCAGCAGGCTGGGACAGGGGGGTTCAGCTTTCTTT
CASRLGQGGSAFF
>TRBD2|TRBJ2-3|.|TRBV13
TGTGCCAGCAGCTCCGGACTAGCGGGGGGCACAGATACGCAGTATTTT
CASSSGLAGGTDTQYF
>TRBD1|TRBJ2-5|.|TRBV28
TGTGCCAGCAGTTATAACGGACAGGGGCAAGGAGAGACCCAGTACTTC
CASSYNGQGQGETQYF
>TRBD1|TRBJ2-2|.|TRBV14
TGTGCCAGCAGCTTGGACAGGGGGCTGAACACCGGGGAGCTGTTTTTT
CASSLDRGLNTGELFF
>.|TRBJ2-7|.|TRBV6-5
TGTGCCAGCAGTTACGTCGACAGTCGGTACGAGCAGTACTTC
CASSYVDSRYEQYF
>.|TRBJ1-2|medium-sized|TRBV6-5
TGTGCCAGCAGCCTACGGTCCCTTCGCTATGGCTACACCTTC
CASSLRSLRYGYTF
>.|TRBJ2-5|.|TRBV19
TGTGCCAGTAGTATCTCGGTCCAAGAGACCCAGTACTTC
CASSISVQETQYF
>.|TRBJ2-5|once|TRBV6-5
TGTGCCAGCAGTTACTCTGGCAGGGTCGGAGAGACCCAGTACTTC
CASSYSGRVGETQYF
>TRBD2|TRBJ2-1|.|TRBV9
TGTGCCAGCAGCCCACCGGGACTAGTGAAGTTCTTC
CASSPPGLVKFF
>.|TRBJ2-5|.|TRBV7-2
TGTGCCAGCAGCTTAGCGAGGGAGACCCAGTACTTC
CASSLARETQYF
>TRBD1|TRBJ1-5|.|TRBV10-3
TGTGCCATCAGTCCACAGGGGGCCCTGCACAATCAGCCCCAGCATTTT
CAISPQGALHNQPQHF
>.|TRBJ1-2|.|TRBV3-1/TRBV3-2
TGTGCCAGCAGTCCACTGTTGACGGGCTCGGGGTATGGCTACACCTTC
CASSPLLTGSGYGYTF
>.|TRBJ1-1|.|TRBV27
TGTGCCAGCAGTTTTGGGGGCCGGGGACCCGCTGAAGCTTTCTTT
CASSFGGRGPAEAFF
>.|TRBJ2-5|.|TRBV28
TGTGCCAGCAGTTTAGCCCGGTTACCTCGAGAGACCCAGTACTTC
CASSLARLPRETQYF
>.|TRBJ2-5|.|TRBV11-2
TGTGCCAGCAGCTACATTAGCGGCCAAGAGACCCAGTACTTC
CASSYISGQETQYF
>TRBD1|TRBJ1-2|.|TRBV19
TGTGCCAGTAGTATAGGGAAAGGGGGCATGTATGGCTACACCTTC
CASSIGKGGMYGYTF
>TRBD1|TRBJ2-7|few|TRBV6-5
TGTGCCACCCTCTTTGTTGACAGGGTGTACGAGCAGTACTTC
CATLFVDRVYEQYF
>.|TRBJ1-5|once|TRBV7-8
TGTGCCAGCAGCTTGTTTCAGGGTAGAGACAGTCTGTCACCCTATAGCAATCAGCCCCAGCATTTT
CASSLFQGRDSLSPYSNQPQHF
>.|TRBJ2-2|.|TRBV11-1
TGTGCCAGCAGCCTGCACCGGGGGGCTTCCGGGGAGCTGTTTTTT
CASSLHRGASGELFF
>TRBD1|TRBJ2-5|once|TRBV18
TGTGCCAGCTCACAGGGGGCATGGGGAGAGACCCAGTACTTC
CASSQGAWGETQYF
>TRBD1|TRBJ2-3|.|TRBV15
TGTGCCACCAGGGATCCGGGACAGAGCCTTGGTACGCAGTATTTT
CATRDPGQSLGTQYF
>.|TRBJ1-5|.|TRBV2
TGTGCCAGCAGTGAGGGGTGGGGGGATCGCAATCAGCCCCAGCATTTT
CASSEGWGDRNQPQHF
>.|TRBJ1-3|.|TRBV5-1
TGCGCCAGCAGCCTCCTCCCCGGAAACACCATATATTTT
CASSLLPGNTIYF
>TRBD1|TRBJ1-3|few|TRBV6-6
TGTGCCAGCAGTCAGACAGGGGCGGGAAACACCATATATTTT
CASSQTGAGNTIYF
>.|TRBJ2-7|.|TRBV15
TGTGCCACCACCGCAGACAGCTCCTACGAGCAGTACTTC
CATTADSSYEQYF
>.|TRBJ1-1|.|TRBV5-1
TGCGCCAGCAGCTTGGCGGGGTATGGCACTGAAGCTTTCTTT
CASSLAGYGTEAFF
>.|TRBJ2-1|.|TRBV7-2
TGTGCCAGCAGCTTATCAGGGTACAATGAGCAGTTCTTC
CASSLSGYNEQFF
>.|TRBJ2-3|.|TRBV7-2
TGTGCCAGCCTCACTAGCCCCTCGGGAGATACGCAGTATTTT
CASLTSPSGDTQYF
>.|TRBJ2-7|few|TRBV12-3/TRBV12-4
TGTGCCAGCAGTTCATCGGGACAAAGAGAGCAGTACTTC
CASSSSGQREQYF
>TRBD1|TRBJ2-1|.|TRBV6-5
TGTGCCAGCAGTCTGGGACAGGGGGCTAGGGAGCAGTTCTTC
CASSLGQGAREQFF
>.|TRBJ1-2|.|TRBV5-4
TGTGCCAGCAGCTTGACAGGTTCTGGCTCTAACTATGGCTACACCTTC
CASSLTGSGSNYGYTF
>TRBD2|TRBJ2-1|.|TRBV27
TGTGCCAGCAGCCCCGGGACTAGCGGCTACAATGAGCAGTTCTTC
CASSPGTSGYNEQFF
>.|TRBJ1-1|once|TRBV7-3
TGTGCCAGCAGCTTAACTAACAGTAACACTGAAGCTTTCTTT
CASSLTNSNTEAFF
>.|TRBJ2-7|few|TRBV29-1
TGCAGCGTTGGGCAGCGAGATAGCTCCTACGAGCAGTACTTC
CSVGQRDSSYEQYF
>.|TRBJ1-3|once|TRBV19
TGTGCCAGTAAGCACCCAGGTGGTGGAAACACCATATATTTT
CASKHPGGGNTIYF